These 11 T cell receptor beta chains share one sample of origin, sequenced in a study of cytomegalovirus exposure and HLA in healthy donors. The study ran its PCR with 60 Vbeta and 13 Jbeta primers. Profiled with immunoSEQ multiplex PCR; TCRdb holds only in-frame clones, not every one. The profile shows 100,000 to 150,000 clones, around 77% of them singletons. The sample taken for sequencing was PBMCs. Source of these receptors: a male donor in good health and CMV-seropositive.

This rearrangement joins TRBV29-1 to TRBJ1-6; D might be TRBD1 (6 bases). The CDR3 loop spans 15 amino acids. Trimming took off 4 bases at V and 7 bases at J, with 17 bases between the two ends. Germline V gene sequence: CDR1 SQVTM, CDR2 ANQGSEA. The CDR3 nucleotides read TGCAGCGTTGCCTCATCAGGGGAGGGCAATTCACCCCTCCACTTT. Translation gives CSVASSGEGNSPLHF.

This sequence joins TRBV6-6 and TRBJ2-7; maybe TRBD2 (6 bases). Germline CDR1 reads MNHNY; CDR2 reads SVGAGI (reference sequence). Trimming pared 0 bases from V and 2 bases from J, leaving 8 bases between. This CDR3 spans 14 amino acids. In DNA form, the CDR3 reads TGTGCCAGCAGTTACTCTAGCGGAGCCTACGAGCAGTACTTC. This encodes CASSYSSGAYEQYF.

This chain uses TRBV28 with TRBJ2-1; weak D call: TRBD1 (5 bases). Germline values: CDR1 MDHEN, CDR2 SYDVKM. Trimming stripped 3 bases from V and 12 bases from J, with 9 bases between. The length of the CDR3 is 11 residues. CDR3: CASSFGQGQFF. DNA of the CDR3: TGTGCCAGCAGTTTTGGACAAGGGCAGTTCTTC.

The chain combines TRBV7-2 with TRBJ1-1, with D hard to call. The germline CDR1 and CDR2 sequences are SGHTA and FQGNSA. This CDR3 has 14 amino acids. V lost 1 base and J lost 1, with 7 bases in between. This CDR3 reads CASSLGGGNTEAFF. The CDR3 coding sequence is TGTGCCAGCAGCTTAGGCGGCGGGAACACTGAAGCTTTCTTT.

CDR3 in DNA: TGCGCCAGCAGCCAGGGGGACAGGGTTAGCAATCAGCCCCAGCATTTT. Translation: CASSQGDRVSNQPQHF. The J gene is TRBJ1-5, the V gene TRBV4-1; 9 positions match TRBD1. The CDR3 extends over 16 amino acids. Germline trimming cut 3 bases from V and 0 bases from J; bases unmatched to any gene: 3. The germline CDR1 and CDR2 sequences are MGHRA and YSYEKL.

This rearrangement joins TRBV19 to TRBJ2-7; 8 positions match TRBD1. Germline CDR1 reads LNHDA; CDR2 reads SQIVND (reference sequence). With 4 bases clipped from V and 3 bases from J, the junction kept 5 bases outside the gene matches. The CDR3 has 14 residues. The CDR3 bases are TGTGCCAGTAGTACGACGGACAGGGTCTACGAGCAGTACTTC. Amino acid sequence: CASSTTDRVYEQYF.

This clone showed up just a few times. The rearrangement uses TRBV19 and TRBJ1-4; the D is unclear. CDR3 size: 11 residues. Germline CDR1 LNHDA, CDR2 SQIVND (reference sequence). The V end was cut by 5 bases, the J end by 7 bases, with 5 bases between. DNA of the CDR3: TGTGCCAGTAGTGACTTTGAAAAACTGTTTTTT. It encodes CASSDFEKLFF.

The chain employs TRBV6-5 and TRBJ2-2, with D possibly TRBD2 on 5 matching bases. V lost 2 bases and J lost 0, with 7 bases in between. Germline CDR1 is MNHEY and CDR2 is SVGAGI. The CDR3 totals 15 residues. The CDR3 region has the DNA TGTGCCAGCAGTTACGTCGGGGCGAACACCGGGGAGCTGTTTTTT. Its translation: CASSYVGANTGELFF.

The chain uses TRBV28 and TRBJ1-1; D gene unclear. The CDR3 runs to 14 residues. Germline CDR1 MDHEN, CDR2 SYDVKM. Trimming left V 7 bases short and J 0 bases short, with 12 bases between. In nucleotides, the CDR3 is TGTGCCAGCAACCCCTTGGAGGTGAACACTGAAGCTTTCTTT. It codes for CASNPLEVNTEAFF.

As for this clone: Within the sample, other DNA sequences also encode this same CDR3. This chain joins TRBV18 and TRBJ2-5, with no clear D. The CDR3 consists of 12 residues. Germline lookup yields CDR1 KGHSH and CDR2 LQKENI. V was shortened by 0 bases and J by 4 bases, with 3 bases between the two germline ends. The DNA of the CDR3 is TGTGCCAGCTCACCACCCGGAGAGACCCAGTACTTC. This gives the protein CASSPPGETQYF.

This clone was detected a few times. This chain uses TRBV5-5 with TRBJ2-3; 10 bases are a match to TRBD1. The CDR3 extends over 19 amino acids. Unmatched junction bases numbered 14, after V lost 4 bases and J lost 0 bases. Germline V gene sequence: CDR1 SGHKS, CDR2 YYEKEE (reference sequence). As DNA, the CDR3 is TGTGCCAGCAGCCGGATCCCGGGACAGGGGAGGGGTAGCACAGATACGCAGTATTTT. It encodes CASSRIPGQGRGSTDTQYF.